The clone carrying this T cell receptor beta chain was observed a few times. Its antigen remains unknown. The record originates from a study of long-term antiretroviral therapy in people with HIV. General study results and limits: Relative to control repertoires, HIV repertoires exhibited narrower CDR3 length ranges. Post-ART diversity increased but stayed below transplant donor controls.

Inclusion required at least two post-ART and at least one pre-ART PBMC samples. Survey-level immunoSEQ v3.0 assays were run. For each individual sample, sequencing targeted about 40,000-50,000 T-cell genomes. TCRdb's copy holds only in-frame clones and misses some; the assay was immunoSEQ multiplex PCR. The table includes about 16,000 clones, around four fifths detected once. Germline lookup yields CDR1 GTSNPN and CDR2 SVGIG (reference sequence). Trimming removed 1 base from V and 7 bases from J; junction bases left unmatched: 5. This CDR3 comprises 15 residues. The sequence came from a man aged 40-49 years with HIV. The sample consisted of unsorted PBMCs, taken 2.1 years after starting antiretroviral therapy. The V and J genes are TRBV30 and TRBJ1-6, with TRBD1 identical over 9 bases. CDR3 in amino acids: CAWSGGTGSNSPLHF. The CDR3 DNA follows: TGTGCCTGGAGTGGGGGGACAGGGAGCAATTCACCCCTCCACTTT.